The sequence of this T cell receptor beta chain was determined in a study of T cells in Graves' hyperthyroidism and ophthalmopathy. General observations from the study: The model made its ophthalmopathy prediction, and onset followed a median approximately 6.5 months later.

Template material for amplifying TCR beta CDR3 regions consisted of RNA transcripts. When the TCR CDR3 underwent first-round RT-PCR, the HTBI primer set was used. TCRdb reprocessed the multiplex PCR reads via MiXCR and lists one record per CDR3 protein. There are under 650,000 distinct CDR3 sequences in the sample; about 16% occur only once, and around 4% lies in the top ten. Hyperthyroidism patients were newly diagnosed, had disease duration under 2 months, and were aged 18 to 65 years. Every diagnosis used clinical symptoms, serum thyroxine and TRAb, thyroid ultrasound and orbital computed tomography. The CDR3 covers 14 residues. Trimming shortened V by 5 bases and J by 1 base, and 12 bases separated the two germline ends. Germline V CDR1 and CDR2: SGHTA, FQGNSA. This clonotype was counted ten times or more. Its antigen is unidentified.

Sequenced material: blood. The chain links TRBV7-2 to TRBJ2-7, with D possibly matching TRBD2 (5 bases). The sequence derives from a woman aged 25-40 years with Graves' hyperthyroidism. The CDR3 DNA sequence: TGTGCCAGCAGCCCTACGACGGGGTCCTACGAGCAGTACTTC. This gives the protein CASSPTTGSYEQYF.